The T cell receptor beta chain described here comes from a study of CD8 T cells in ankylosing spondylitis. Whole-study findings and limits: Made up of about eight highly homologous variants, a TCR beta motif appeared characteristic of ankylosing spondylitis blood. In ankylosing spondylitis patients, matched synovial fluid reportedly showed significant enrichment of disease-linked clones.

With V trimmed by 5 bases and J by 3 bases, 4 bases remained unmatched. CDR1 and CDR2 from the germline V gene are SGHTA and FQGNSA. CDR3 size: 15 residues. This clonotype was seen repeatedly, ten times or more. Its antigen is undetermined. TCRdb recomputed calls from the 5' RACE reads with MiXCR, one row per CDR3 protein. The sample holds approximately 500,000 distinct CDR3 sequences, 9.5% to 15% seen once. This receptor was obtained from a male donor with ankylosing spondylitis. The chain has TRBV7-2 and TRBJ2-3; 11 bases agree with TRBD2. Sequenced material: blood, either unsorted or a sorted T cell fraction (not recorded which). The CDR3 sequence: CASSRSGRATDTQYF. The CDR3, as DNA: TGTGCCAGCAGCCGTAGCGGGAGGGCAACAGATACGCAGTATTTT.